This TCR beta chain comes out of a study of cytomegalovirus exposure and HLA in healthy donors. Findings and caveats of the study: Researchers reported from a later analysis that most CMV-associated TCR beta chains appeared HLA-restricted.

With regard to this clone: What it recognizes is unknown.

PCR employed 60 Vbeta and 13 Jbeta primers. The table came from immunoSEQ multiplex PCR; TCRdb's copy has only in-frame clones and leaves some out. The profile covers approximately 140,000 clones, with 83% appearing a single time and around 1.2% taken by the ten largest. With 5 bases removed from V and 2 bases from J, the gap between germline ends came to 15 bases. The length of the CDR3 is 15 residues. The germline CDR1 and CDR2 sequences are SGHVS and FQNEAQ. V gene TRBV7-8 combines with J gene TRBJ2-5; the D gene is possibly TRBD1 (5 bases). The specimen was PBMCs. The source is a girl aged 2 to 9 in good health and CMV-seronegative. The CDR3 DNA follows: TGTGCCAGCAGCAATACCAGACAGTTACAAGAGACCCAGTACTTC. It encodes CASSNTRQLQETQYF. The full variable domain, its missing parts supplied by reference TRBV7-8 and TRBJ2-5, is GAGVSQSPRYKVAKRGQDVALRCDPISGHVSLFWYQQALGQGPEFLTYFQNEAQLDKSGLPSDRFFAERPEGSVSTLKIQRTQQEDSAVYLCASSNTRQLQETQYFGPGTRLLVL.